This T cell receptor (beta chain) was recovered during a study of CD4 and CD8 cells across lung adenocarcinoma regions. The patients had localized lung adenocarcinoma, a non-small cell subtype. Each CDR3 protein gets one entry after TCRdb re-called the PCR reads with MiXCR. Of 3,500 or so distinct CDR3 sequences in the sample, roughly 61% were seen once. Trimming removed 1 base from V and 5 bases from J, with 8 bases in between. This CDR3 spans 13 amino acids. CDR1 MGHDK and CDR2 SYGVNS come from the germline V gene. The specimen sequenced was CD4+ T cells from the center of a lung tumor. This TCR was sampled from a female donor with lung adenocarcinoma. The CD4 and CD8 labels of this study may be unreliable. The rearrangement joins TRBV25-1 to TRBJ2-5; D not certain. CDR3 coding DNA: TGTGCCAGCAGTGAATCAAATGGGGAGACCCAGTACTTC. Amino acids: CASSESNGETQYF.